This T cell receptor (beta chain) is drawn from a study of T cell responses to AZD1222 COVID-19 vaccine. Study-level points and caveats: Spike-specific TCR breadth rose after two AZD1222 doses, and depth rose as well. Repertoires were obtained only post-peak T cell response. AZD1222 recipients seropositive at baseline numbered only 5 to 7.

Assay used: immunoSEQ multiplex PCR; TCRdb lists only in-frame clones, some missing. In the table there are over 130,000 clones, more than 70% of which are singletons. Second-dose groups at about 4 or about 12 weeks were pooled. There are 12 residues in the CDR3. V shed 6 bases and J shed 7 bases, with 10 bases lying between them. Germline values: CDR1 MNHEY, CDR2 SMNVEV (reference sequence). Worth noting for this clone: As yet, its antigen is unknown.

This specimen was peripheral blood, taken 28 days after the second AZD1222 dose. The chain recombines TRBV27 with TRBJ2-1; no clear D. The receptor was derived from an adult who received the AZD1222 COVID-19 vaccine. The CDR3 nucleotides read TGTGCCAGCAGCGATCTGGGGAATGAGCAGTTCTTC. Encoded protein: CASSDLGNEQFF.